What follows are 24 T cell receptor beta chains derived from one specimen sequenced in a study of high-grade serous ovarian cancer treatment subgroups. Tumor samples were obtained before definitive surgery or chemotherapy. The repertoire was sequenced with immunoSEQ multiplex PCR; TCRdb's copy has only in-frame clones and lacks some. This table holds more than 4,000 clones, 80% to 90% found once. The sequenced sample consisted of tumor tissue. These receptors were collected from a human donor with high-grade serous ovarian cancer.

The chain couples TRBV23-1 to TRBJ1-5; D is uncertain. TRBV23-1 is known as an ORF, though its function is uncertain. With 0 bases removed from V and 2 bases from J, the gap between germline ends came to 17 bases. The CDR3 spans 18 residues. This CDR3 reads CASSQSMPGRACNQPQHF. The CDR3 DNA follows: TGCGCCAGCAGTCAATCGATGCCAGGACGGGCATGCAATCAGCCCCAGCATTTT.

The V gene is TRBV14, the J gene TRBJ1-2; D is unresolved. CDR3 size: 12 residues. In germline, CDR1 is SGHDN, CDR2 FVKESK. V lost 1 base and J 6 bases, leaving 6 bases between the germline ends. CDR3 amino acids: CASSQARHGYTF. As DNA, the CDR3 is TGTGCCAGCAGCCAAGCCCGACATGGCTACACCTTC. Supplemented by reference TRBV14 and TRBJ1-2, the full variable domain reads EAGVTQFPSHSVIEKGQTVTLRCDPISGHDNLYWYRRVMGKEIKFLLHFVKESKQDESGMPNNRFLAERTGGTYSTLKVQPAELEDSGVYFCASSQARHGYTFGSGTRLTVV.

The chain joins TRBV27 to TRBJ1-2; 9 nucleotides match TRBD1. The germline CDR1 and CDR2 sequences are MNHEY and SMNVEV (reference sequence). The CDR3 loop spans 20 amino acids. The ends lost 5 bases at V and 0 bases at J; junction bases unmatched: 19. The CDR3 sequence: CASSRSAPGTGTRANYGYTF. In nucleotides, the CDR3 is TGTGCCAGCAGTAGATCTGCCCCCGGGACAGGGACGCGGGCTAACTATGGCTACACCTTC.

On this clone itself: Compared with germline, one end of the junction differs, possibly owing to a read error. This chain uses TRBV7-9 with TRBJ2-2, with 10 nucleotides matching TRBD2. This CDR3 region has 14 residues. Germline CDR1 SEHNR, CDR2 FQNEAQ (reference sequence). CDR3 nucleotide sequence: TGTGCCAGCAGCCTAGCGGGGGACGCCGGGGAGCTGTTTTTT. Protein product: CASSLAGDAGELFF.

This chain joins TRBV5-1 and TRBJ1-3; D perhaps matches TRBD1 (5 bases). Germline lookup yields CDR1 SGHRS and CDR2 YFSETQ. Trimming took 5 bases from V and 1 from J, leaving 13 bases between them. The CDR3 has 15 residues. The CDR3 region is CASSLGAGSGNTIYF. The CDR3 nucleotides are TGCGCCAGCAGTCTAGGGGCAGGGTCTGGAAACACCATATATTTT.

This rearrangement joins TRBV5-1 to TRBJ2-5; D is undetermined. The J call may be wrong; the DNA end is better matched by TRBJ2-7. The CDR3 contains 14 residues. Germline CDR1 is SGHRS and CDR2 is YFSETQ. CDR3 in DNA: TGCGCCAGCAGCTTGGAAGTGGGGTTCGACGAGCAGTACTTC. It specifies CASSLEVGFDEQYF.

The chain has TRBV5-8 and TRBJ2-5, with D perhaps TRBD2 (7 bases). This CDR3 contains 14 residues. Trimming cost V 0 bases and J 12 bases, with 18 bases left between them. Looked up from germline, CDR1 is SGHTS and CDR2 is YDEGEE. The CDR3 coding sequence is TGTGCCAGCAGCTTGGTTCGGGGGGCGGTGTGGAAGTACTTC. Translation: CASSLVRGAVWKYF.

This sequence joins TRBV9 and TRBJ2-3; 13 bases line up with TRBD2. The CDR3 has 17 amino acids. Trimming at V came to 4 bases and at J to 0 bases, leaving 5 bases not matched to a gene. Looked up from germline, CDR1 is SGDLS and CDR2 is YYNGEE. CDR3 DNA: TGTGCCAGCAGCAAGGGGACTAGCGGGGCTAGCACAGATACGCAGTATTTT. It is translated as CASSKGTSGASTDTQYF. Full variable domain (missing parts from reference TRBV9 and TRBJ2-3): DSGVTQTPKHLITATGQRVTLRCSPRSGDLSVYWYQQSLDQGLQFLIQYYNGEERAKGNILERFSAQQFPDLHSELNLSSLELGDSALYFCASSKGTSGASTDTQYFGPGTRLTVL.

The genes are TRBV5-5 and TRBJ2-3; unclear D gene. The CDR3 extends over 14 amino acids. The germline V gene encodes CDR1 SGHKS and CDR2 YYEKEE (reference sequence). Deletions cut 4 bases from V and 5 bases from J, with 14 bases between. The CDR3 here is CASSQDVELDTQYF. The CDR3 nucleotides are TGTGCCAGCAGCCAGGACGTTGAGCTAGATACGCAGTATTTT. The variable domain in full, with the rest retrieved from reference TRBV5-5 and TRBJ2-3, is DAGVTQSPTHLIKTRGQQVTLRCSPISGHKSVSWYQQVLGQGPQFIFQYYEKEERGRGNFPDRFSARQFPNYSSELNVNALLLGDSALYLCASSQDVELDTQYFGPGTRLTVL.

This rearrangement joins TRBV18 to TRBJ2-2, with a weak D call TRBD1 (6 bases). The CDR3 spans 16 residues. Germline V gene sequence: CDR1 KGHSH, CDR2 LQKENI. With 6 bases removed from V and 0 bases from J, the gap between germline ends came to 14 bases. The CDR3 DNA is TGTGCCAGCTCCCCGCCCCAGGGGACGAACACCGGGGAGCTGTTTTTT. Protein product: CASSPPQGTNTGELFF.

This CDR3 reads CASSLGLAGISGELFF. In DNA, the CDR3 is TGTGCCAGCAGCTTAGGGCTAGCGGGGATTTCTGGGGAGCTGTTTTTT. The V call is TRBV11-2, the J call TRBJ2-2, with TRBD2 identical over 9 bases. The CDR3 spans 16 residues. CDR1 is SGHAT, CDR2 FQNNGV, per germline. V lost 1 base and J lost 8; bases outside the gene matches: 8.

The V gene is TRBV6-5, the J gene TRBJ2-5; weak D call: TRBD2 (5 bases). V was trimmed by 6 bases and J by 0 bases, leaving 11 bases between them. Germline V gene sequence: CDR1 MNHEY, CDR2 SVGAGI. This CDR3 comprises 14 residues. The CDR3: CASSLGGYQETQYF. Written as DNA, the CDR3 is TGTGCCAGCAGCCTCGGCGGGTACCAAGAGACCCAGTACTTC.

This chain's CDR3 is CASSLREQYF. CDR3 sequence (DNA): TGTGCCAGCAGCTTACGCGAGCAGTACTTC. The chain carries TRBV7-3 and TRBJ2-7; unclear D gene. Germline CDR1 reads SGHTA; CDR2 reads FQGTGA. The CDR3 totals 10 residues. V was clipped by 2 bases and J by 6 bases, with 2 bases between them.

The chain has TRBV7-8 and TRBJ1-2; tentative D call: TRBD1 (5 bases). V was cut by 5 bases and J by 3 bases, with 10 bases left in between. This CDR3 is built from 13 residues. Per germline, CDR1 SGHVS and CDR2 FQNEAQ. The CDR3 coding sequence is TGTGCCAGCAGCCTAGGGACGGACTATGGCTACACCTTC. Protein: CASSLGTDYGYTF.

This clone showed up just a few times. V is TRBV7-6 and J is TRBJ1-1; TRBD1 agrees at 8 bases. The length of the CDR3 is 15 residues. Germline CDR1 reads SGHVS; CDR2 reads FNYEAQ. With 5 bases clipped from V and 1 base from J, the junction kept 6 bases outside the gene matches. CDR3 DNA: TGTGCCAGCAGCGAACAACAGGGGGGGAACACTGAAGCTTTCTTT. Its protein product is CASSEQQGGNTEAFF.

This sequence joins TRBV7-9 and TRBJ2-5, with D unclear. This CDR3 has 12 amino acids. V lost 1 base, J lost 4 bases, and 4 bases lay in between. The V gene's germline CDR1 is SEHNR and CDR2 FQNEAQ (reference sequence). The CDR3 sequence is CASSLDRETQYF. DNA for the CDR3: TGTGCCAGCAGCTTAGATAGAGAGACCCAGTACTTC.

The gene calls are TRBV28 and TRBJ2-7, with D uncertain. V lost 3 bases and J 3 bases, leaving 6 bases between the germline ends. The germline CDR1 and CDR2 sequences are MDHEN and SYDVKM. CDR3 size: 12 residues. CDR3 coding DNA: TGTGCCAGCAGTTTGCTGGGCTACGAGCAGTACTTC. Protein: CASSLLGYEQYF.

The CDR3 region is CASRTGLSTNYGYTF. CDR3 DNA: TGCGCCAGCAGGACAGGACTTTCGACTAACTATGGCTACACCTTC. This chain joins TRBV5-1 and TRBJ1-2; weak D call: TRBD1 (6 bases). V lost 5 bases, J lost 0 bases, and 14 bases lay in between. CDR3 size: 15 residues. Germline CDR1 is SGHRS and CDR2 is YFSETQ.

This clone appeared once. V and J are TRBV7-9 and TRBJ2-1; 11 bases match TRBD2. Germline assignment: CDR1 SEHNR and CDR2 FQNEAQ (reference sequence). J gave up 8 bases and V 5 bases, and 5 bases lay outside the gene matches. The CDR3 is made up of 14 amino acids. The CDR3 nucleotides read TGTGCCAGCAGCGTGACTAGCGGGGTCGATGAGCAGTTCTTC. Protein: CASSVTSGVDEQFF. Based on the CDR3 plus reference TRBV7-9 and TRBJ2-1, the full variable domain is DTGVSQNPRHKITKRGQNVTFRCDPISEHNRLYWYRQTLGQGPEFLTYFQNEAQLEKSRLLSDRFSAERPKGSFSTLEIQRTEQGDSAMYLCASSVTSGVDEQFFGPGTRLTVL.

The rearrangement links TRBV5-4 to TRBJ2-2; no firm D call. Germline CDR1 SGHNT, CDR2 YYREEE (reference sequence). The CDR3 has 13 residues. V shed 2 bases and J shed 1 base, with 3 bases lying between them. CDR3 in amino acids: CASSFVNTGELFF. The CDR3, as DNA: TGTGCCAGCAGCTTCGTGAACACCGGGGAGCTGTTTTTT.

The chain couples TRBV6-5 to TRBJ2-7, with TRBD1 matching over 9 bases. With V trimmed by 2 bases and J by 0 bases, 5 bases remained unmatched. Germline CDR1 reads MNHEY; CDR2 reads SVGAGI. The CDR3 has 16 amino acids. This CDR3 is CASSYGGTGLSYEQYF. In DNA form, the CDR3 reads TGTGCCAGCAGTTACGGGGGGACAGGGCTCTCCTACGAGCAGTACTTC.

The chain has TRBV6-5 and TRBJ2-1, with D unresolved. The CDR3 is made up of 11 amino acids. The germline V gene encodes CDR1 MNHEY and CDR2 SVGAGI. V lost 5 bases and J 5 bases, leaving 4 bases between the germline ends. This CDR3 reads CASSQNNEQFF. The CDR3 DNA reads as TGTGCCAGCAGTCAAAACAATGAGCAGTTCTTC.

The CDR3 region is CASSFPTSGGVGEQYF. The CDR3 DNA is TGTGCCAGCAGCTTCCCGACTAGCGGGGGAGTGGGCGAGCAGTACTTC. The chain recombines TRBV11-3 with TRBJ2-7, with 12 bases identical to TRBD2. CDR1 is SGHNT, CDR2 YENEEA, per germline. With V trimmed by 3 bases and J by 6 bases, 9 bases remained unmatched. The CDR3 length is 16 residues.

The V gene is TRBV4-2, the J gene TRBJ2-5, with 13 bases lining up with TRBD2. Germline values: CDR1 LGHNA, CDR2 YNFKEQ. With 4 bases clipped from V and 0 bases from J, the junction kept 2 bases outside the gene matches. The CDR3 extends over 16 amino acids. The CDR3 nucleotides are TGTGCCAGCAGCCCACTAGCGGGGGGGGACCAAGAGACCCAGTACTTC. Translation: CASSPLAGGDQETQYF.